The TCR beta chain described here comes from a study of T cell responses to AZD1222 COVID-19 vaccine. With respect to this clone: The antigen remains unidentified.

Overall study findings and caveats: Repertoires were collected only later (after the peak T cell response had occurred). White British ancestry dominated among donors, who included more females, and clonal diversity was possibly underestimated.

The germline gives CDR1 MDHEN, CDR2 SYDVKM. The CDR3 length is 11 residues. Trimming removed 6 bases at V and 7 bases at J, with 9 bases between. Method: immunoSEQ multiplex PCR; TCRdb's copy keeps in-frame clones and lacks some. The table records more than 150,000 clones, 91% of them present only once. This TCR was sampled from an adult who received the AZD1222 COVID-19 vaccine. The rearrangement links TRBV28 to TRBJ1-2; D gene unclear. Sequencing was performed on peripheral blood, taken 28 days after the second AZD1222 dose. DNA for the CDR3: TGTGCCAGCAGCAGCATTGGTGGCTACACCTTC. Amino acids: CASSSIGGYTF.